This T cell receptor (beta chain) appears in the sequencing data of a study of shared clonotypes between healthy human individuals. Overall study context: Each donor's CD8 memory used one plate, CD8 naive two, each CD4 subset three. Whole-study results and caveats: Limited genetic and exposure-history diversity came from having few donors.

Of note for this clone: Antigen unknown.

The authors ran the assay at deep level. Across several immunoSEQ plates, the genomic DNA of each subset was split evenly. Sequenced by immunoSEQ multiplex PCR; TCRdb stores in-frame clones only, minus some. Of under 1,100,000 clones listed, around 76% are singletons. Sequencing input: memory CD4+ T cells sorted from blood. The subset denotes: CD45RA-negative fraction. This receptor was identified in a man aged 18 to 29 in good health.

The CDR3 coding sequence is TGTGCCATCAGCGCCGTTCTGGGACAGGGAGCAAAAGGTGGGGCCAACGTCCTGACTTTC. As protein: CAISAVLGQGAKGGANVLTF. The J gene is TRBJ2-6, the V gene TRBV10-3; TRBD1 matches 9 bases. The CDR3 covers 20 residues. After removal of 6 bases from V and 3 bases from J, the junction contained 18 bases not matched to a gene. Per the germline V gene, CDR1 is ENHRY and CDR2 is SYGVKD.